The rows below give T cell receptor beta chains drawn from one sample of a study of cytomegalovirus exposure and HLA in healthy donors. The repertoire was sequenced with immunoSEQ multiplex PCR; TCRdb's copy has only in-frame clones and lacks some. This table has 95,000 to 150,000 clones, roughly 82% appearing once. The sample comprised PBMCs. These receptors were taken from a man aged 18 to 29 in good health and CMV-seropositive. Both conserved end residues are part of each CDR3. D genes are given only for firm matches. Some rows have no size entry. The others give once, few or many, or a class for an expanded clone.

D gene: NA
V gene: TRBV18
clone size: NA
J gene: TRBJ1-2
CDR3 protein: CASSRAEGTAGYTF
CDR3 DNA: TGTGCCAGCTCCCGGGCGGAGGGAACGGCTGGCTACACCTTC

D gene: NA
V gene: TRBV20-1
clone size: NA
J gene: TRBJ1-6
CDR3 protein: CSARVRATLHF
CDR3 DNA: TGCAGTGCTAGAGTCAGGGCGACCCTCCACTTT

D gene: TRBD2
V gene: TRBV7-8
clone size: NA
J gene: TRBJ2-5
CDR3 protein: CASSSSSGRETQYF
CDR3 DNA: TGTGCCAGCAGCTCCTCTAGCGGAAGAGAGACCCAGTACTTC

D gene: TRBD1
V gene: TRBV6-1
clone size: few
J gene: TRBJ1-5
CDR3 protein: CASSSDRRYNQPQHF
CDR3 DNA: TGTGCCAGCAGCTCGGACAGGCGTTATAATCAGCCCCAGCATTTT

D gene: TRBD1
V gene: TRBV14
clone size: NA
J gene: TRBJ1-1
CDR3 protein: CASSQDPGQGAGAFF
CDR3 DNA: TGTGCCAGCAGCCAGGATCCGGGACAGGGGGCCGGGGCTTTCTTT

D gene: TRBD2
V gene: TRBV27
clone size: NA
J gene: TRBJ2-5
CDR3 protein: CASSWSGGRETQYF
CDR3 DNA: TGTGCCAGCAGTTGGTCGGGAGGCAGAGAGACCCAGTACTTC

D gene: NA
V gene: TRBV20-1
clone size: NA
J gene: TRBJ1-2
CDR3 protein: CSARYGGYTF
CDR3 DNA: TGCAGTGCTAGATACGGGGGCTACACCTTC

D gene: NA
V gene: TRBV7-9
clone size: NA
J gene: TRBJ2-7
CDR3 protein: CASSLIPYRDWYF
CDR3 DNA: TGTGCCAGCAGCTTAATCCCCTACAGGGATTGGTACTTC

D gene: TRBD1
V gene: TRBV10-3
clone size: few
J gene: TRBJ1-3
CDR3 protein: CAMRGQAGNTIYF
CDR3 DNA: TGTGCCATGAGGGGGCAGGCTGGAAACACCATATATTTT

D gene: NA
V gene: TRBV29-1
clone size: NA
J gene: TRBJ2-1
CDR3 protein: CSVEEGVTNEQFF
CDR3 DNA: TGCAGCGTTGAAGAAGGAGTAACGAATGAGCAGTTCTTC

D gene: NA
V gene: TRBV5-1
clone size: NA
J gene: TRBJ1-1
CDR3 protein: CASSSSNTEAFF
CDR3 DNA: TGCGCCAGCAGCTCCTCGAACACTGAAGCTTTCTTT

D gene: NA
V gene: TRBV14
clone size: NA
J gene: TRBJ2-1
CDR3 protein: CASSQGDFGAYNEQFF
CDR3 DNA: TGTGCCAGCAGCCAGGGAGATTTTGGTGCCTACAATGAGCAGTTCTTC